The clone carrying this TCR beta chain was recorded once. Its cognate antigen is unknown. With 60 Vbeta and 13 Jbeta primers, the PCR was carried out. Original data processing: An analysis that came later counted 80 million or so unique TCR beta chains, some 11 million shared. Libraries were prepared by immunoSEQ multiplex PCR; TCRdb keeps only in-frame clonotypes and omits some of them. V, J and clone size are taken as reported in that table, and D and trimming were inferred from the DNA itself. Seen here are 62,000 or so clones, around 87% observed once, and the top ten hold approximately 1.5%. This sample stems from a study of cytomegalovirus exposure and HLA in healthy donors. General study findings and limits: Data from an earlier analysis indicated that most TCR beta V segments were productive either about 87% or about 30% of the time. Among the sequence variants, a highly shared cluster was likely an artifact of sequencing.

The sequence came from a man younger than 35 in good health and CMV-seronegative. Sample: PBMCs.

CDR3 loop: CASNQDRGSTYEQYF. The CDR3 DNA reads as TGTGCCAGCAACCAAGACAGGGGGTCGACCTACGAGCAGTACTTC. The V call is TRBV6-6, the J call TRBJ2-7; 9 nucleotides match TRBD1. V lost 7 bases to trimming and J lost 2 bases; unmatched junction nucleotides: 9. This CDR3 region has 15 residues. Germline lookup yields CDR1 MNHNY and CDR2 SVGAGI (reference sequence).